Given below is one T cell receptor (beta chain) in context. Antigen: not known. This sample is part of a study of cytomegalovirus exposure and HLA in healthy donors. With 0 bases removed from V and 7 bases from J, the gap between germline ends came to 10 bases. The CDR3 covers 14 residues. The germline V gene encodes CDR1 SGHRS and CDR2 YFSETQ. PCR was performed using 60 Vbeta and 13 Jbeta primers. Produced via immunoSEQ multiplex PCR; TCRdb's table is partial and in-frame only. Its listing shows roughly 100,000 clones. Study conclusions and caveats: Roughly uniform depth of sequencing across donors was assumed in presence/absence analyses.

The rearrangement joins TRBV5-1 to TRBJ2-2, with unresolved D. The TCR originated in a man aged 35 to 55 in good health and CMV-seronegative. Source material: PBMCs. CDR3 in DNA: TGCGCCAGCAGCTTGGAGCTGGGCTTCGGGGAGCTGTTTTTT. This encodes CASSLELGFGELFF. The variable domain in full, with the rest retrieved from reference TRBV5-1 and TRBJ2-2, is KAGVTQTPRYLIKTRGQQVTLSCSPISGHRSVSWYQQTPGQGLQFLFEYFSETQRNKGNFPGRFSGRQFSNSRSEMNVSTLELGDSALYLCASSLELGFGELFFGEGSRLTVL.